A single sample is the source of the 26 T cell receptor beta chains below, sequenced in a study of blood T cell repertoires in COVID-19. Using immunoSEQ multiplex PCR, the repertoire was profiled, and TCRdb retains in-frame clones only, with some absent. Of some 400,000 clones listed, around 87% were seen once; the top ten hold approximately 2.4%. Specimen: peripheral blood. The receptors here all came from a woman between 55 and 75 years old with COVID-19, enrolled during active disease.

A remark on this clone: One junction end does not reproduce the germline sequence, and a read error may be involved. The chain joins TRBV5-1 to TRBJ2-1, with D perhaps TRBD1 (6 bases). CDR1 is SGHRS and CDR2 is YFSETQ in the germline V gene. This CDR3 is built from 11 residues. In DNA, the CDR3 is TGCGCCAGCAGCTTGGAAGGTCCAGGGGTCTTC. Translating gives CASSLEGPGVF.

The J gene is TRBJ2-1, the V gene TRBV2; TRBD2 aligns across 12 bases. The CDR3 spans 16 residues. Unmatched junction bases numbered 7, after V lost 3 bases and J lost 7 bases. CDR1 and CDR2 (germline): SNHLY, FYNNEI. For the CDR3, the DNA is TGTGCCAGCAGTGATGCGACTAGCGGGGGAAGAAATGAGCAGTTCTTC. Amino acid sequence: CASSDATSGGRNEQFF. Filled out from reference TRBV2 and TRBJ2-1, the complete variable domain reads EPEVTQTPSHQVTQMGQEVILRCVPISNHLYFYWYRQILGQKVEFLVSFYNNEISEKSEIFDDQFSVERPDGSNFTLKIRSTKLEDSAMYFCASSDATSGGRNEQFFGPGTRLTVL.

The J gene is TRBJ1-4, the V gene TRBV5-4; 7 bases align to TRBD1. The CDR3 has 14 amino acids. V trimming: 6 bases; J trimming: 2 bases; junction bases outside the gene matches: 4. Germline loops: CDR1 SGHNT, CDR2 YYREEE (reference sequence). CDR3 in DNA: TGTGCCAGCAAGCAGGGGGGCACTAATGAAAAACTGTTTTTT. Residues: CASKQGGTNEKLFF.

The chain uses TRBV28 and TRBJ2-7, with D tentatively TRBD1 (6 bases). With 4 bases removed from V and 7 bases from J, the gap between germline ends came to 23 bases. The CDR3 sequence is 16 residues long. CDR1 and CDR2 (germline): MDHEN, SYDVKM. CDR3 residues: CASSYPLVAAQGEQYF. The CDR3 nucleotides read TGTGCCAGCAGTTACCCCCTTGTCGCAGCCCAGGGGGAGCAGTACTTC.

The genes are TRBV28 and TRBJ1-2, with D unclear. Germline V gene sequence: CDR1 MDHEN, CDR2 SYDVKM. CDR3 length: 14 residues. Trimming pared 5 bases from V and 0 bases from J, leaving 10 bases between. CDR3 sequence: CASSEGSANYGYTF. CDR3 in DNA: TGTGCCAGCAGTGAGGGTTCAGCTAACTATGGCTACACCTTC.

The chain is built from TRBV28 and TRBJ1-6, with TRBD1 identical over 9 bases. V shed 5 bases, J shed 4 bases, and the junction held 9 bases outside the gene matches. Germline CDR1 is MDHEN and CDR2 is SYDVKM. The CDR3 length is 17 residues. The CDR3 loop is CASSAPGQGGYNSPLHF. DNA of the CDR3: TGTGCCAGCAGTGCCCCGGGACAGGGTGGGTATAATTCACCCCTCCACTTT.

The chain links TRBV11-3 to TRBJ2-1; D may be TRBD1 (6 bases). Germline CDR1 and CDR2: SGHNT and YENEEA. With 0 bases removed from V and 15 bases from J, the gap between germline ends came to 12 bases. The CDR3 runs to 12 residues. For the CDR3, the DNA is TGTGCCAGCAGCTTAGAAACAGGACAGCCGTTCTTC. Translation: CASSLETGQPFF.

This chain joins TRBV5-8 and TRBJ1-1, with TRBD1 identical over 7 bases. The CDR3 sequence is 17 residues long. After removal of 3 bases from V and 0 bases from J, the junction contained 11 bases not matched to a gene. Per germline, CDR1 SGHTS and CDR2 YDEGEE. CDR3 DNA: TGTGCCAGCAGCTATTGGGCCAGGGACAGAATGAACACTGAAGCTTTCTTT. Amino acid sequence: CASSYWARDRMNTEAFF.

This chain links TRBV19 with TRBJ1-2; 12 positions match TRBD1. Germline trimming cut 5 bases from V and 6 bases from J; bases unmatched to any gene: 13. The CDR3 runs to 17 residues. Germline V gene data show CDR1 as LNHDA and CDR2 as SQIVND (reference sequence). The DNA for the CDR3 is TGTGCCAGTAGTTCCGCCGGGACAGGGGGCCTATGGCATGGCTACACCTTC. Its protein is CASSSAGTGGLWHGYTF.

The gene calls are TRBV6-5 and TRBJ2-2; 9 bases fit TRBD2. Germline assignment: CDR1 MNHEY and CDR2 SVGAGI. The CDR3 is 14 amino acids. The trim removed 10 bases at V and 2 bases at J, leaving 5 bases unmatched. This chain's CDR3 is CATRGGANTGELFF. CDR3 in DNA: TGTGCCACCCGCGGGGGGGCCAACACCGGGGAGCTGTTTTTT.

The chain carries TRBV4-1 and TRBJ2-7; possible D gene TRBD2, 5 bases. V lost 4 bases, J lost 0 bases, and 13 bases lay in between. This CDR3 is 15 amino acids long. The germline V gene encodes CDR1 MGHRA and CDR2 YSYEKL. The CDR3 region has the DNA TGCGCCAGCAGCCTCGGAGAGGGAAGCTCCTACGAGCAGTACTTC. Protein product: CASSLGEGSSYEQYF.

This clone was seen a few times. The V call is TRBV7-9, the J call TRBJ2-3, with a tentative D call TRBD1 (6 bases). The CDR3 runs 13 residues. V was pared by 5 bases and J by 4 bases, with 10 bases between. CDR1 is SEHNR and CDR2 is FQNEAQ in the germline V gene (reference sequence). DNA for the CDR3: TGTGCCAGCAGCCGTGGGGGCCCAGATACGCAGTATTTT. Translating gives CASSRGGPDTQYF.

This clone has only one observation. This chain uses TRBV21-1 with TRBJ1-2; whether TRBD1, the table's D call, matches the DNA was not checked. TRBV21-1 is noted as a pseudogene. The CDR3 consists of 13 residues. The CDR3 bases are TGTGCCAGCAGCAAAGGGACAGGGTCTGGCTACACCTTC. It specifies CASSKGTGSGYTF.

V usage is TRBV5-1 and J usage is TRBJ1-2; TRBD1 matches 9 bases. The germline V gene has CDR1 SGHRS and CDR2 YFSETQ. Germline trimming cut 0 bases from V and 4 bases from J; bases unmatched to any gene: 7. The length of the CDR3 is 16 residues. The CDR3, as DNA: TGCGCCAGCAGCTTGGCCCCCGGGACAGGGATCTATGGCTACACCTTC. Its protein product is CASSLAPGTGIYGYTF.

The gene calls are TRBV6-5 and TRBJ2-7; 9 nucleotides agree with TRBD1. The CDR3 is 14 amino acids. Germline V CDR1 and CDR2: MNHEY, SVGAGI. V shed 5 bases, J shed 2 bases, and the junction held 4 bases outside the gene matches. The CDR3 region has the DNA TGTGCCAGCAGTCCGACAGGGGGGACCTACGAGCAGTACTTC. Translation gives CASSPTGGTYEQYF.

The chain links TRBV6-5 to TRBJ1-6; D is ambiguous. CDR1 is MNHEY and CDR2 is SVGAGI in the germline V gene. Trimming removed 6 bases from V and 10 bases from J, with 13 bases in between. The CDR3 has 13 amino acids. The CDR3, as DNA: TGTGCCAGCAGGTCCCGGGGAAGATCACCCCTCCACTTT. It encodes CASRSRGRSPLHF.

This chain uses TRBV27 with TRBJ1-5; unclear D gene. Germline V gene data show CDR1 as MNHEY and CDR2 as SMNVEV (reference sequence). Trimming cost V 5 bases and J 10 bases, with 18 bases left between them. The CDR3 length is 14 residues. DNA of the CDR3: TGTGCCAGCAGTGAAAGAGGACTTGGGAGACCCCAGCATTTT. Translated: CASSERGLGRPQHF.

CDR3 in amino acids: CASSESLGQGTKRSPLHF. CDR3 sequence (DNA): TGTGCCAGCAGCGAAAGCTTGGGACAGGGGACCAAGCGGTCACCCCTCCACTTT. The J gene is TRBJ1-6, the V gene TRBV6-1; 10 bases agree with TRBD1. Germline lookup yields CDR1 MNHNS and CDR2 SASEGT. This CDR3 spans 18 amino acids. V shed 6 bases and J 10 bases; nucleotides not matched to a gene: 18.

CDR3 DNA sequence: TGTGCCAGCAGCCGAGGAGCGGGGGGCCCTAGCACAGATACGCAGTATTTT. Protein: CASSRGAGGPSTDTQYF. The rearrangement joins TRBV7-8 to TRBJ2-3; 9 nucleotides line up with TRBD2. Germline V gene data show CDR1 as SGHVS and CDR2 as FQNEAQ. CDR3 length: 17 amino acids. The V segment lost 5 bases and the J segment 0 bases; nucleotides outside the gene matches: 9.

The chain joins TRBV6-5 to TRBJ2-1; 7 positions agree with TRBD1. This CDR3 region has 15 residues. The V and J ends lost 6 bases and 2 bases, in that order; junction bases with no gene match: 7. Germline V gene data show CDR1 as MNHEY and CDR2 as SVGAGI. The CDR3 region is CASSLTGRTYNEQFF. As DNA, the CDR3 is TGTGCCAGCAGCCTGACAGGGAGAACCTACAATGAGCAGTTCTTC.

The CDR3 loop is CASSPQGSYGYTF. The CDR3 coding sequence is TGCGCCAGCAGTCCACAGGGGAGCTATGGCTACACCTTC. This sequence joins TRBV10-1 and TRBJ1-2; 7 positions match TRBD1. Germline CDR1 reads WNHNN; CDR2 reads SYGVQD (reference sequence). Trimming removed 5 bases from V and 4 bases from J; junction bases left unmatched: 4. This CDR3 is built from 13 residues.

The J gene is TRBJ2-5, the V gene TRBV7-2, with D hard to call. The germline CDR1 and CDR2 sequences are SGHTA and FQGNSA. The CDR3 has 14 amino acids. V was cut by 0 bases and J by 3 bases, with 8 bases left in between. CDR3 sequence (DNA): TGTGCCAGCAGCTTAGCGGGCCTCAAAGAGACCCAGTACTTC. This gives the protein CASSLAGLKETQYF.

V gene TRBV5-1 combines with J gene TRBJ1-3; 10 bases match TRBD1. This CDR3 region has 17 residues. V dropped 0 bases and J dropped 3; count of bases not matched to a gene: 6. Per the germline V gene, CDR1 is SGHRS and CDR2 is YFSETQ. The CDR3 sequence: CASSLEGQGKGGNTIYF. The DNA of the CDR3 is TGCGCCAGCAGCTTGGAGGGACAGGGGAAAGGTGGAAACACCATATATTTT.

The J gene is TRBJ2-1, the V gene TRBV5-6, with D maybe TRBD1 (6 bases). Between the trimmed V and J ends, which lost 4 bases and 5 bases, there was a span of 13 bases. This CDR3 is built from 14 residues. Looked up from germline, CDR1 is SGHDT and CDR2 is YYEEEE. The CDR3, as DNA: TGTGCCAGCAGCCTATATAACAGGGACAATGAGCAGTTCTTC. It yields the protein CASSLYNRDNEQFF.

The V and J genes are TRBV9 and TRBJ2-7; weak D call: TRBD1 (6 bases). CDR1 is SGDLS, CDR2 YYNGEE, per germline. The V gene lost 4 bases and the J gene lost 0 bases, with 14 bases spanning the gap. The CDR3 runs to 15 residues. This chain's CDR3 is CASSPRTDFSYEQYF. The CDR3 DNA sequence: TGTGCCAGCAGCCCCCGGACAGACTTCTCCTACGAGCAGTACTTC.

The chain uses TRBV2 and TRBJ1-5; 7 nucleotides agree with TRBD1. V trimming: 8 bases; J trimming: 11 bases; junction bases outside the gene matches: 12. The CDR3 loop spans 13 amino acids. Per the germline V gene, CDR1 is SNHLY and CDR2 is FYNNEI. The chain's CDR3 is CASGGQDRTSQHF. Here the CDR3 DNA reads TGTGCCAGCGGTGGACAGGATCGGACCTCCCAGCATTTT.